The T cell receptor (beta chain) described here comes from a study of blood T cell repertoires in COVID-19. As for the study in general: Acute and convalescent COVID-19 specimens originated in the United States, Italy and Spain. Nucleic acid was either cDNA or gDNA, and it came from T cells, B-cell-depleted T cells, or PBMCs.

The authors' processing: Nucleated cell counts were estimated from reference gene primer amplification. Profiled with immunoSEQ multiplex PCR; TCRdb holds only in-frame clones, not every one. The DNA gave D and trimming, while V, J and clone size come from that table. This table has 200,000 to 250,000 clones, 85% appearing once. Sequencing used peripheral blood. The sequence derives from a woman aged 60-75 years with active or convalescent COVID-19.

CDR3 bases: TGTGCCAGCAGCTTCCAAGTGACAGGCAATGAGCAGTTCTTC. Protein sequence: CASSFQVTGNEQFF. This chain connects TRBV5-4 to TRBJ2-1, with D possibly TRBD1 on 6 matching bases. This CDR3 comprises 14 residues. Germline CDR1 and CDR2: SGHNT and YYREEE (reference sequence). The V end was cut by 2 bases, the J end by 6 bases, with 12 bases between.